This T cell receptor beta chain is from a study of blood T cell repertoires in COVID-19. Across the study: Italy, Spain and the United States were the sources of the convalescent and acute COVID-19 samples. T cells, B-cell-depleted T cells, or PBMCs supplied cDNA or gDNA.

This CDR3 has 15 amino acids. CDR1 and CDR2 (germline): SGHTA, FQGNSA. Trimming left V 1 base short and J 2 bases short, with 9 bases between. Original analysis: From reference gene primer amplification, estimates of nucleated cell counts were derived. Using immunoSEQ multiplex PCR, the repertoire was profiled, and TCRdb retains in-frame clones only, with some absent. For V, J and clone size, that table is used; D and trimming come from the DNA. The sample has a few hundred thousand clones, about 90% seen once; the top ten hold over 2%. This clone has only one observation. This clonotype originated in a young woman who had recovered from COVID-19. The chain links TRBV7-2 to TRBJ1-3, with D hard to call. The sequencing sample was made of peripheral blood. CDR3 residues: CASSLVAGAGNTIYF. CDR3 coding DNA: TGTGCCAGCAGCTTAGTAGCCGGGGCTGGAAACACCATATATTTT.